Below are 15 T cell receptor beta chains sequenced from a single sample in a study of T cell responses to AZD1222 COVID-19 vaccine. The method was immunoSEQ multiplex PCR; TCRdb's version includes in-frame clones alone and lacks a portion of them. The sample contains 60,000 or so clones, about 79% of which appear only once. The sequencing here drew on peripheral blood, taken on day 0 of AZD1222 vaccination. These receptors came from an adult in good health.

The chain uses TRBV5-4 and TRBJ2-7; D is perhaps TRBD1 (5 bases). CDR1 is SGHNT, CDR2 YYREEE, per germline (reference sequence). V gave up 0 bases and J gave up 5 bases, with 6 bases separating them. The CDR3 has 12 amino acids. The CDR3 loop is CASSLGQNEQYF. The CDR3 DNA is TGTGCCAGCAGCTTGGGACAGAACGAGCAGTACTTC.

This sequence joins TRBV6-1 and TRBJ2-1; TRBD2 aligns across 10 bases. Trimming removed 6 bases from V and 8 bases from J; junction bases left unmatched: 4. The CDR3 sequence is 13 residues long. Germline V gives CDR1 MNHNS, CDR2 SASEGT. The CDR3 DNA reads as TGTGCCAGCAGCCCAACTAGCGGGGATGAGCAGTTCTTC. This gives the protein CASSPTSGDEQFF.

The genes are TRBV24-1 and TRBJ2-7; TRBD2 is a possible D gene (6 bases). The CDR3 contains 12 residues. CDR1 is KGHDR and CDR2 is SFDVKD in the germline V gene. Trimming took 12 bases from V and 6 from J, leaving 17 bases between them. CDR3 loop: CAVSGVRGEQYF. CDR3 bases: TGTGCCGTTAGCGGTGTGAGGGGCGAGCAGTACTTC.

This clone was detected once. The rearrangement uses TRBV2 and TRBJ2-1; 10 nucleotides align to TRBD2. Losses at the gene ends were 8 bases for V and 5 bases for J; bases not matched to a gene: 6. The CDR3 is made up of 14 amino acids. Per germline, CDR1 SNHLY and CDR2 FYNNEI. As DNA, the CDR3 is TGTGCCAGCGGATCCGGACTAGCGGACAATGAGCAGTTCTTC. It codes for CASGSGLADNEQFF.

The chain recombines TRBV12-5 with TRBJ1-1; 7 bases fit TRBD1. The CDR3 has 11 residues. The J segment lost 7 bases and the V segment lost 7 bases, leaving 3 bases of the junction unmatched. Germline CDR1 reads LGHNT; CDR2 reads FRNRAP. CDR3 sequence (DNA): TGTGCTAGTGCCCGGGACAGTGAAGCTTTCTTT. Translation: CASARDSEAFF.

The V gene is TRBV28, the J gene TRBJ2-1, with 10 bases aligning to TRBD2. J gave up 8 bases and V 3 bases, and 7 bases lay outside the gene matches. The germline V gene has CDR1 MDHEN and CDR2 SYDVKM. The CDR3 loop spans 15 amino acids. CDR3 sequence: CASSFQSGRADEQFF. In DNA form, the CDR3 reads TGTGCCAGCAGTTTTCAGAGCGGGAGGGCGGATGAGCAGTTCTTC.

The chain couples TRBV28 to TRBJ2-7; no clear D. The V end was cut by 2 bases, the J end by 1 base, with 12 bases between. This CDR3 comprises 15 residues. Germline CDR1 is MDHEN and CDR2 is SYDVKM. DNA of the CDR3: TGTGCCAGCAGTTTAGCGTCCGGTCAGTCCTACGAGCAGTACTTC. Translation gives CASSLASGQSYEQYF.

This clone occurred a few times. The chain combines TRBV5-1 with TRBJ1-1; D is uncertain. The V gene lost 0 bases and the J gene lost 0 bases, with 9 bases spanning the gap. The germline gives CDR1 SGHRS, CDR2 YFSETQ. The CDR3 contains 15 residues. The CDR3 reads CASSLGDYLNTEAFF. The CDR3 DNA reads TGCGCCAGCAGCTTGGGAGACTACTTGAACACTGAAGCTTTCTTT.

CDR3 in amino acids: CASSPGQGMRTGELFF. The CDR3 nucleotides are TGTGCCAGCAGCCCAGGACAGGGTATGAGGACCGGGGAGCTGTTTTTT. V and J are TRBV7-6 and TRBJ2-2; TRBD1 matches 8 bases. The CDR3 has 16 amino acids. CDR1 is SGHVS and CDR2 is FNYEAQ in the germline V gene. The V segment lost 5 bases and the J segment 5 bases; nucleotides outside the gene matches: 10.

The gene calls are TRBV2 and TRBJ2-5, with D possibly being TRBD1 (6 bases). CDR1 SNHLY and CDR2 FYNNEI come from the germline V gene. V shed 7 bases and J shed 3 bases, with 12 bases lying between them. The CDR3 consists of 13 residues. CDR3 coding DNA: TGTGCCAGCACTCCGACAGGAGAAGAGACCCAGTACTTC. Its protein product is CASTPTGEETQYF.

This chain links TRBV10-1 with TRBJ2-7, with TRBD1 as a possible D gene (5 bases). Germline values: CDR1 WNHNN, CDR2 SYGVQD (reference sequence). CDR3 length: 12 amino acids. V lost 6 bases to trimming and J lost 4 bases, with 10 bases between them. CDR3 DNA: TGCGCCAGCAGAGAGACAGATTACGAGCAGTACGTC. Protein product: CASRETDYEQYV.

This chain connects TRBV27 to TRBJ2-7, with 8 positions matching TRBD1. Per germline, CDR1 MNHEY and CDR2 SMNVEV (reference sequence). Trimming at V came to 4 bases and at J to 3 bases, leaving 14 bases not matched to a gene. The CDR3 spans 17 residues. CDR3 nucleotides: TGTGCCAGCAGTTCCATAACAGGGGGTCCCCTGCTCTACGAGCAGTACTTC. Translation: CASSSITGGPLLYEQYF.

This chain uses TRBV7-9 with TRBJ2-3; TRBD1 matches 9 bases. The CDR3 loop spans 15 amino acids. The germline CDR1 and CDR2 sequences are SEHNR and FQNEAQ (reference sequence). Losses at the gene ends were 8 bases for V and 2 bases for J; bases not matched to a gene: 8. The CDR3 region has the DNA TGTGCCAGCCGCGAAGGGACAGGGATCACAGATACGCAGTATTTT. Its translation is CASREGTGITDTQYF.

The V call is TRBV19, the J call TRBJ2-1; 8 nucleotides line up with TRBD2. Germline CDR1 LNHDA, CDR2 SQIVND (reference sequence). V lost 3 bases, J lost 7 bases, and 8 bases stayed unmatched. The CDR3 consists of 15 residues. CDR3 nucleotide sequence: TGTGCCAGTAGTATTGCGGGAGGAACCCTTAATGAGCAGTTCTTC. This codes for CASSIAGGTLNEQFF.

V usage is TRBV6-5 and J usage is TRBJ2-7, with TRBD1 identical over 7 bases. V was pared by 6 bases and J by 2 bases, with 10 bases of the junction left unmatched. CDR3 length: 15 amino acids. CDR1 and CDR2 (germline): MNHEY, SVGAGI. DNA for the CDR3: TGTGCCAGCAGCCCAATATACAGGGGAACCTACGAGCAGTACTTC. Encoded protein: CASSPIYRGTYEQYF.